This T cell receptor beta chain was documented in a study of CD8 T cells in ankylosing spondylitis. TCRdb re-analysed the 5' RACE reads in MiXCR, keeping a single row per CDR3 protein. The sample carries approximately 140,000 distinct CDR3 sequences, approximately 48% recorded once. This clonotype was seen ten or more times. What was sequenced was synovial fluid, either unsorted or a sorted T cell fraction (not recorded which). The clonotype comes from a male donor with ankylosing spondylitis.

Here the CDR3 reads CSARGLAEYNEQFF. The CDR3 region has the DNA TGCAGTGCTAGGGGTCTAGCGGAGTACAATGAGCAGTTCTTC. The chain carries TRBV20-1 and TRBJ2-1; 7 bases fit TRBD2. The CDR3 is made up of 14 amino acids. CDR1 is DFQATT, CDR2 SNEGSKA, per germline (reference sequence). Trimming took 3 bases from V and 4 from J; bases not matched to a gene: 6.